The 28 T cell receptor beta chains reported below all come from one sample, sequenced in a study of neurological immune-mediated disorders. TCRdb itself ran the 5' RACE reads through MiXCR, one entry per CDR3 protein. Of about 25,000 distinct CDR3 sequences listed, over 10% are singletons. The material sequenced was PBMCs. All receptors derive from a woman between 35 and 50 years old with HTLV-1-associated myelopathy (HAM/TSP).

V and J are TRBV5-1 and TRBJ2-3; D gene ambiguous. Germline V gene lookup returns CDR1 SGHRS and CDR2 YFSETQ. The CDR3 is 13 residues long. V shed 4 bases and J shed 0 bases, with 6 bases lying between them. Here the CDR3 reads CASSDFSTDTQYF. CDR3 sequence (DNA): TGCGCCAGCAGCGACTTTAGCACAGATACGCAGTATTTT.

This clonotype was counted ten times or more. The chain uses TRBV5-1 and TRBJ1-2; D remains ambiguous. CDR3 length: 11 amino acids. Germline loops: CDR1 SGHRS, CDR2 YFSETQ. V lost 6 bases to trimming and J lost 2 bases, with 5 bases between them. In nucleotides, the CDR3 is TGCGCCAGCAAGGAAAACTATGGCTACACCTTC. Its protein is CASKENYGYTF.

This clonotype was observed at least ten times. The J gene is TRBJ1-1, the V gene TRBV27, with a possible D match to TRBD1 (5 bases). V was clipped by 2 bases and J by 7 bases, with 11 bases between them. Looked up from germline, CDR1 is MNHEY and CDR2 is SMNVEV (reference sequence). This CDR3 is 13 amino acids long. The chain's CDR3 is CASSLRRGGEAFF. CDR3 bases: TGTGCCAGCAGTTTACGAAGGGGCGGTGAAGCTTTCTTT.

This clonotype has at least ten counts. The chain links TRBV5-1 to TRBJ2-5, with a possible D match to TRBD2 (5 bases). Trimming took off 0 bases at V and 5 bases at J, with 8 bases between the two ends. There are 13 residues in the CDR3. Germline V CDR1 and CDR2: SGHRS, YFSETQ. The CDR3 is CASSLEGSETQYF. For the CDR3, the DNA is TGCGCCAGCAGCTTGGAAGGGAGCGAGACCCAGTACTTC.

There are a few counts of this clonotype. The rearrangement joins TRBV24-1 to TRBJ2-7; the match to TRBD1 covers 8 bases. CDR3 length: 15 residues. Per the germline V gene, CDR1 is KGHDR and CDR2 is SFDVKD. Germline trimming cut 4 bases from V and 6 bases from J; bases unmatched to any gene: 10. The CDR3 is CATSDPGTGFSEQYF. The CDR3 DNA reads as TGTGCCACCAGTGACCCCGGGACAGGATTCTCCGAGCAGTACTTC.

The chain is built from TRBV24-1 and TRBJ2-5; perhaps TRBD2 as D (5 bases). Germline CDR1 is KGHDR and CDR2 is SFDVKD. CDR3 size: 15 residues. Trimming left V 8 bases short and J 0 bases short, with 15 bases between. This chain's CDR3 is CATTPDKDYQETQYF. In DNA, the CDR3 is TGTGCCACCACTCCTGACAAGGACTACCAAGAGACCCAGTACTTC.

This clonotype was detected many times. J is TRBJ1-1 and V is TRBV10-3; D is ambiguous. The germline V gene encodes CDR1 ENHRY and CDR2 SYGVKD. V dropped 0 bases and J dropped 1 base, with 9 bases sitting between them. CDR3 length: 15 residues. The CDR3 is CAISESPPRNTEAFF. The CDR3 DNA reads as TGTGCCATCAGTGAGTCTCCACCCAGGAACACTGAAGCTTTCTTT.

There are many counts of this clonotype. CDR3 coding DNA: TGTGCCAGCAGTGAGGCGACAAGCTACAATGAGCAGTTCTTC. It specifies CASSEATSYNEQFF. The chain joins TRBV2 to TRBJ2-1; D is ambiguous. Germline CDR1 and CDR2: SNHLY and FYNNEI. Trimming cost V 3 bases and J 3 bases, with 9 bases left between them. The CDR3 spans 14 residues.

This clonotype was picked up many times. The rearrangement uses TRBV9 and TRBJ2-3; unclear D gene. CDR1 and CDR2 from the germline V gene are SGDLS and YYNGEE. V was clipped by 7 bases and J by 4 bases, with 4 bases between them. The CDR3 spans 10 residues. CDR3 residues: CASGADTQYF. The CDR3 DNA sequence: TGTGCCAGCGGTGCAGATACGCAGTATTTT.

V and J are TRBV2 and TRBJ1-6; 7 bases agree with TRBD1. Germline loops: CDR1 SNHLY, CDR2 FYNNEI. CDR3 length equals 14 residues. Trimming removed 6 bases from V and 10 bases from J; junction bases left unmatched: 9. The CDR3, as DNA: TGTGCCAGCAGGGAGTACAGGGGACAATCACCCCTCCACTTT. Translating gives CASREYRGQSPLHF. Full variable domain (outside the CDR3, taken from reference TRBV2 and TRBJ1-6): EPEVTQTPSHQVTQMGQEVILRCVPISNHLYFYWYRQILGQKVEFLVSFYNNEISEKSEIFDDQFSVERPDGSNFTLKIRSTKLEDSAMYFCASREYRGQSPLHFGNGTRLTVT.

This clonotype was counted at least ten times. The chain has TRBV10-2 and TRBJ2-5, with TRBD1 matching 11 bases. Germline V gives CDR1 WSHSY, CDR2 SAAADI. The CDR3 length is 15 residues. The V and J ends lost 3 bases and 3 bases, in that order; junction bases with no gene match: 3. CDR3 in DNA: TGCGCCAGCAGTGACCGGACAGGGGGCGAAGAGACCCAGTACTTC. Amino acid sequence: CASSDRTGGEETQYF.

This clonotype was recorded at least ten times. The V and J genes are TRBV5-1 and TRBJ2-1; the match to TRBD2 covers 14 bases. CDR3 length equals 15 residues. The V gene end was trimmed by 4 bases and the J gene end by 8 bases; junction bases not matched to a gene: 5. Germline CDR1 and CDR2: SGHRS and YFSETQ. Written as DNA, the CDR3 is TGCGCCAGCAGCCCCGGGACTAGCGGGGGTTATGAGCAGTTCTTC. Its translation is CASSPGTSGGYEQFF.

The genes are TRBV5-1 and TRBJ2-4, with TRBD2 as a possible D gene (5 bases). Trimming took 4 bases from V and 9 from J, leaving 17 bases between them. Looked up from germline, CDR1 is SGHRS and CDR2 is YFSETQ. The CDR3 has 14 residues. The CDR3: CASSRVTLGSIQYF. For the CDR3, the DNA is TGCGCCAGCAGCCGCGTGACCCTAGGGAGCATTCAGTACTTC.

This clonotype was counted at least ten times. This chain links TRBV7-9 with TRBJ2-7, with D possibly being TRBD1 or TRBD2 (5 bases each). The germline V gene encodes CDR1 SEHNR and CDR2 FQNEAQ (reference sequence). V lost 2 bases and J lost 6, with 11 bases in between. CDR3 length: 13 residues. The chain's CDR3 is CASSLSEGFEQYV. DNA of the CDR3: TGTGCCAGCAGCTTATCTGAGGGGTTCGAGCAGTACGTC.

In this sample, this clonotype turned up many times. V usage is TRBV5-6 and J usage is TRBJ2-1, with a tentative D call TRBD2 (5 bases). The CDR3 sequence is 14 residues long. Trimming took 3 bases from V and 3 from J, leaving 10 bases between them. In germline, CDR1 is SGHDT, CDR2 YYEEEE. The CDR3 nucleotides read TGTGCCAGCAGCTACCTCGGGGACTACAATGAGCAGTTCTTC. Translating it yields CASSYLGDYNEQFF.

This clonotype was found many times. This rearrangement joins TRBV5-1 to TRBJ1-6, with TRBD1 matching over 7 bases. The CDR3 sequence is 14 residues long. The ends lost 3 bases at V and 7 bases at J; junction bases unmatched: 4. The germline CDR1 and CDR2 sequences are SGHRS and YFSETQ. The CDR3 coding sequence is TGCGCCAGCAGCTCGCGGACAGGAAATTCACCCCTCCACTTT. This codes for CASSSRTGNSPLHF.

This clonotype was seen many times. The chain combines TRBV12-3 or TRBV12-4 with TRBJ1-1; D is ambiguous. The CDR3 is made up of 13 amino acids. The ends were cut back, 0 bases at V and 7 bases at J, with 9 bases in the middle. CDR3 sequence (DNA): TGTGCCAGCAGTTTAGCGGAGGGCCGTGAAGCTTTCTTT. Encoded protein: CASSLAEGREAFF.

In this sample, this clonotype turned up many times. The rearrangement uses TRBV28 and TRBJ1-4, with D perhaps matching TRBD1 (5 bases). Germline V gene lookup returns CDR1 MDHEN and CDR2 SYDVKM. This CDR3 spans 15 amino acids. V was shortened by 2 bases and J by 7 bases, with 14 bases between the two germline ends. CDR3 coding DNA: TGTGCCAGCAGTTTAAGGGCAGGGAGGGCTGAAAAACTGTTTTTT. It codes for CASSLRAGRAEKLFF.

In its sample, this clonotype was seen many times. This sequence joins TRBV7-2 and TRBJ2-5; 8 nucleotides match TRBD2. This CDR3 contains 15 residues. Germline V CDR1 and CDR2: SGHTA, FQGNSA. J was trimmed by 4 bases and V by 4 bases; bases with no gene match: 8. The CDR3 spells CASSSWPGGGETQYF. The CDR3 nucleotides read TGTGCCAGCAGCTCCTGGCCGGGGGGGGGAGAGACCCAGTACTTC.

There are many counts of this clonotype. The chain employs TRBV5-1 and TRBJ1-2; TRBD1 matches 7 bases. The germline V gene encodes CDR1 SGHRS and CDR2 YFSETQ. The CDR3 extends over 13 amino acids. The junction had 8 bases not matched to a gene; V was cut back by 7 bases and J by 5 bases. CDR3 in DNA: TGCGCCAGCGGGGCTACAGGGGTGTATGGCTACACCTTC. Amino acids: CASGATGVYGYTF.

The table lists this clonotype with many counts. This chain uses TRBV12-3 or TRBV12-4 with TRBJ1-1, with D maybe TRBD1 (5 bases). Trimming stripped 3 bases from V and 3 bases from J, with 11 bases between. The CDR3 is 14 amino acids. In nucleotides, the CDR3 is TGTGCCAGCAGTTTCGGGGCAGGCGACACTGAAGCTTTCTTT. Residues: CASSFGAGDTEAFF.

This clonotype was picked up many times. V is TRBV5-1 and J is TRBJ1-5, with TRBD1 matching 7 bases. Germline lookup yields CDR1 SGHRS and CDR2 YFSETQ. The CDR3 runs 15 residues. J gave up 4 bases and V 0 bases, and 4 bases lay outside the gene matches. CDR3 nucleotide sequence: TGCGCCAGCAGCTTGGGGGGACAGCCTAATCAGCCCCAGCATTTT. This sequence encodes CASSLGGQPNQPQHF.

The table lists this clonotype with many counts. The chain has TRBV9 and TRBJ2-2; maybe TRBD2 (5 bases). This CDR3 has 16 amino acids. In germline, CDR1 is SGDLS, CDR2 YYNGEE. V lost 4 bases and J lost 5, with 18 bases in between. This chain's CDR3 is CASSPGLRGGTGELFF. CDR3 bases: TGTGCCAGCAGCCCCGGTCTCCGGGGTGGAACCGGGGAGCTGTTTTTT.

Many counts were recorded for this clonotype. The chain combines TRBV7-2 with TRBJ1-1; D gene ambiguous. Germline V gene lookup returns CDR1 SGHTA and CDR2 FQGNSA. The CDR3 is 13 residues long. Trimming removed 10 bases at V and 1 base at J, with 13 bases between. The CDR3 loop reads CANGRQENTEAFF. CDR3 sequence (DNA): TGTGCCAACGGGAGGCAGGAGAACACTGAAGCTTTCTTT.

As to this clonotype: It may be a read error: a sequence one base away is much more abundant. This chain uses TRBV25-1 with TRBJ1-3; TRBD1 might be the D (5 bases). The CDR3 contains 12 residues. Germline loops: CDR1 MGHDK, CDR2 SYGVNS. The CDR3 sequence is CASSDQGNAIYF. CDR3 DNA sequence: TGTGCCAGCAGTGACCAGGGAAACGCCATATATTTT.

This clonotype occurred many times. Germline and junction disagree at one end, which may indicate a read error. DNA of the CDR3: TGCGCCAGCAGCGCCCCGGGACTAGCCGAGGTCTTC. Its protein is CASSAPGLAEVF. The genes are TRBV5-1 and TRBJ2-5; 9 bases are a match to TRBD2. Germline loops: CDR1 SGHRS, CDR2 YFSETQ. CDR3 length equals 12 residues.

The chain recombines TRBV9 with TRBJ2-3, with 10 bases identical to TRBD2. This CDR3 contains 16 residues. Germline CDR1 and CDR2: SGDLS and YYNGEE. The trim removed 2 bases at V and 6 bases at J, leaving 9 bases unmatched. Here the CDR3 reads CASSVSLAGVMDTQYF. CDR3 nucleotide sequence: TGTGCCAGCAGCGTGTCGCTAGCGGGGGTCATGGATACGCAGTATTTT. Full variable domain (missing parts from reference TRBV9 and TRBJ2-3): DSGVTQTPKHLITATGQRVTLRCSPRSGDLSVYWYQQSLDQGLQFLIQYYNGEERAKGNILERFSAQQFPDLHSELNLSSLELGDSALYFCASSVSLAGVMDTQYFGPGTRLTVL.

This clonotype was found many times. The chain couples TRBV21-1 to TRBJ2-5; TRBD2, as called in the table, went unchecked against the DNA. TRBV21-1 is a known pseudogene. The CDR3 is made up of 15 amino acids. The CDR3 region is CASSPPLPAQETQYF. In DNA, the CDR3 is TGTGCCAGCAGCCCACCGCTACCAGCCCAAGAGACCCAGTACTTC.